The present T cell receptor (beta chain) was sequenced within a study of shared clonotypes between healthy human individuals. The V end lost 5 bases, the J end lost 2 bases, and 7 bases lay between the germline ends. CDR1 is MNHEY, CDR2 SMNVEV, per germline (reference sequence). The CDR3 spans 12 residues. As defined, naive CD8 cells were CD45RO-negative and positively selected for CCR7, with terminally differentiated effector memory CD45RA+ cells excluded. Evenly divided among several immunoSEQ plates was the genomic DNA of each subset. The input for sorted-subset replicate PCRs was around 0.2 ug DNA, 25,000 to 30,000 T cell genomes. Profiling relied on immunoSEQ multiplex PCR, and the TCRdb table lists in-frame clones only, not all of them. The sample consists of about 2.1 million clones, over 85% of them appearing once.

The chain carries TRBV27 and TRBJ2-7; D unclear. Input material: naive CD8+ T cells from PBMCs. The sequence was collected from a man between 18 and 29 years old in good health. Some clones in this sample may be carry-over from other donors' samples. DNA of the CDR3: TGTGCCAGCAGTGTAACCCCCTACGAGCAGTACTTC. Translation: CASSVTPYEQYF.